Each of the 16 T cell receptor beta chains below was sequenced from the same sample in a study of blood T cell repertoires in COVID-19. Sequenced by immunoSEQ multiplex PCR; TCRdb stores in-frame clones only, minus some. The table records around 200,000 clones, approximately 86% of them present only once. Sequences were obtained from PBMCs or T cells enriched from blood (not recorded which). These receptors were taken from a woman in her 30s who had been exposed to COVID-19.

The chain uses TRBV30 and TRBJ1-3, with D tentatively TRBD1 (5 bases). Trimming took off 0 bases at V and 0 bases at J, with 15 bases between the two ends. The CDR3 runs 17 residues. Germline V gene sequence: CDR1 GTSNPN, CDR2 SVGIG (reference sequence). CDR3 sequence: CAWSVSLLQGSGNTIYF. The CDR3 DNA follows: TGTGCCTGGAGTGTCTCGTTACTCCAGGGCTCTGGAAACACCATATATTTT.

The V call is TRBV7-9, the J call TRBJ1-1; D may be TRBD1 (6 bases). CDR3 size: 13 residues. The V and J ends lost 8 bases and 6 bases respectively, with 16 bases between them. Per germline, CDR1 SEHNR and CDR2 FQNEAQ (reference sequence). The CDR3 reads CASSTGRGAEAFF. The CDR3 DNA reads TGTGCCAGCTCCACAGGGAGGGGCGCTGAAGCTTTCTTT.

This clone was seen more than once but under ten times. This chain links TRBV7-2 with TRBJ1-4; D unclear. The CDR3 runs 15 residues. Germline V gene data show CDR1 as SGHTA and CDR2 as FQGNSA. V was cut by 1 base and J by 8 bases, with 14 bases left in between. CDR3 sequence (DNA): TGTGCCAGCAGCTTAGGTGGCTCGGGTAGGGAAAAACTGTTTTTT. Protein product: CASSLGGSGREKLFF. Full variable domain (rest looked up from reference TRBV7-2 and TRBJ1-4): GAGVSQSPSNKVTEKGKDVELRCDPISGHTALYWYRQSLGQGLEFLIYFQGNSAPDKSGLPSDRFSAERTGGSVSTLTIQRTQQEDSAVYLCASSLGGSGREKLFFGSGTQLSVL.

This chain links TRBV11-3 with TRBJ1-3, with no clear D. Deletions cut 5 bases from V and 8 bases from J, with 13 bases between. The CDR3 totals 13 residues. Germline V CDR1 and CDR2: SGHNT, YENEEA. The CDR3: CASSLEEGDTIYF. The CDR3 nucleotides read TGTGCCAGCAGCCTCGAAGAGGGTGACACCATATATTTT.

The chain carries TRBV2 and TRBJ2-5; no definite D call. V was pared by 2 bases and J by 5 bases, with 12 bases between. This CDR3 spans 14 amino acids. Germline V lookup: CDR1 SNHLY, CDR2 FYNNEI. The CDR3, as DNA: TGTGCCAGCAGTGAATCGGGTCCGGTTGAGACCCAGTACTTC. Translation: CASSESGPVETQYF.

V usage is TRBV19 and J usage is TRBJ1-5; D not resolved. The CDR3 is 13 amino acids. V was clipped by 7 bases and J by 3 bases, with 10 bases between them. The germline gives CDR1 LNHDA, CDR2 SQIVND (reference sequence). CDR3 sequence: CASMARSNQPQHF. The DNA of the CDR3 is TGTGCCAGTATGGCCAGGTCCAATCAGCCCCAGCATTTT.

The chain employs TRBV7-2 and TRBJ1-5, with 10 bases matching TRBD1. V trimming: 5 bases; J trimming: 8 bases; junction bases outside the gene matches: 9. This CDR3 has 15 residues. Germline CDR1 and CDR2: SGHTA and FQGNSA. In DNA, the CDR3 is TGTGCCAGCAGCCGTGGACAGGGGGTGATGGAGCCCCAGCATTTT. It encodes CASSRGQGVMEPQHF.

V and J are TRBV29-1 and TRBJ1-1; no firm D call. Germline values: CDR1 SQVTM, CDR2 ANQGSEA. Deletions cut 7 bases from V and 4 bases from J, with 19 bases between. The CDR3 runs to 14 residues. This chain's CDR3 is CSGSAGRAGTEAFF. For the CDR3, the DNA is TGCAGCGGGTCGGCGGGCCGCGCGGGCACTGAAGCTTTCTTT.

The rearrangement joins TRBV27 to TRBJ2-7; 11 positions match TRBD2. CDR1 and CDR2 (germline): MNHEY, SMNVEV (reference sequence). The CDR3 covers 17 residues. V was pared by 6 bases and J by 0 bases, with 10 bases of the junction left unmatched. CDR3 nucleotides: TGTGCCAGCAGGGTGGCTAGCGGGGGGTCGCCCTCCTACGAGCAGTACTTC. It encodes CASRVASGGSPSYEQYF.

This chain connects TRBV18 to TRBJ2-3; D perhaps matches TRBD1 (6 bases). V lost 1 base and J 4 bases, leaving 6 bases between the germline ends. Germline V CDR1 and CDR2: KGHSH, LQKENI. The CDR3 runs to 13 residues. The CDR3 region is CASSPRQADTQYF. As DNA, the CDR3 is TGTGCCAGCTCACCACGACAGGCAGATACGCAGTATTTT.

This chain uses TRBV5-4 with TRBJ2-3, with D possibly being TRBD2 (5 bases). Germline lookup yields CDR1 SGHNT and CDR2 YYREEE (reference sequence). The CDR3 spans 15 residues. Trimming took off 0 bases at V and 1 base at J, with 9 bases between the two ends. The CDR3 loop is CASSLGSERTDTQYF. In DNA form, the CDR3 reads TGTGCCAGCAGCTTGGGTAGCGAGCGCACAGATACGCAGTATTTT.

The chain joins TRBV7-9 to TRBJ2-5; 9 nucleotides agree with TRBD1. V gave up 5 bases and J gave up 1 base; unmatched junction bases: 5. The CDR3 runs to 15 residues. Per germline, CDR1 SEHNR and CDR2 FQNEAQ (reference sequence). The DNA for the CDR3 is TGTGCCAGCAGCGGCGGGACAGGGCCCCAAGAGACCCAGTACTTC. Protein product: CASSGGTGPQETQYF.

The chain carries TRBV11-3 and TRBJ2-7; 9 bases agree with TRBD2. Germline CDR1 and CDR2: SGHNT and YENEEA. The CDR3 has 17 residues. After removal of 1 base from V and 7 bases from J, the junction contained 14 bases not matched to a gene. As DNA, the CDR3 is TGTGCCAGCAGCTTAGTCCCCCTTTCTTTGCGGGGGGGTGAGCAGTACTTC. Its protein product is CASSLVPLSLRGGEQYF. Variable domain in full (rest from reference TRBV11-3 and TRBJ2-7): EAGVVQSPRYKIIEKKQPVAFWCNPISGHNTLYWYLQNLGQGPELLIRYENEEAVDDSQLPKDRFSAERLKGVDSTLKIQPAELGDSAVYLCASSLVPLSLRGGEQYFGPGTRLTVT.

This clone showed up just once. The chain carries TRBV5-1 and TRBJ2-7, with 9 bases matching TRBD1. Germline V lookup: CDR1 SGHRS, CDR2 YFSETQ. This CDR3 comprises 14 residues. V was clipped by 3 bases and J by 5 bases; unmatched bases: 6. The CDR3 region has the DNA TGCGCCAGCAGCTGGGGGACAGGGCACGACGAGCAGTACTTC. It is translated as CASSWGTGHDEQYF.

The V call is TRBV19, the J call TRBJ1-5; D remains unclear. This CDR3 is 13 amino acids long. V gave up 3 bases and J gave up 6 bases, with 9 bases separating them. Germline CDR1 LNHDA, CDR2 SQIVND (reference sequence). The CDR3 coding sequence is TGTGCCAGTAGTATGGGCATCGGTCAGCCCCAGCATTTT. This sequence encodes CASSMGIGQPQHF. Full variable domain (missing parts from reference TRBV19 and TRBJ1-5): DGGITQSPKYLFRKEGQNVTLSCEQNLNHDAMYWYRQDPGQGLRLIYYSQIVNDFQKGDIAEGYSVSREKKESFPLTVTSAQKNPTAFYLCASSMGIGQPQHFGDGTRLSIL.

Here the CDR3 DNA reads TGTGCCAGCCGAAGTGATGGGACTAGCGGGGAAACCTACAATGAGCAGTTCTTC. Residues: CASRSDGTSGETYNEQFF. The rearrangement joins TRBV27 to TRBJ2-1, with 13 bases matching TRBD2. This CDR3 has 18 amino acids. J gave up 2 bases and V 8 bases, and 12 bases lay outside the gene matches. In germline, CDR1 is MNHEY, CDR2 SMNVEV (reference sequence).